The rows below give T cell receptor beta chains drawn from one sample of a study of blood T cell repertoires in COVID-19. TCRdb's copy holds only in-frame clones and misses some; the assay was immunoSEQ multiplex PCR. The sample has about 40,000 clones, roughly four fifths seen once. Specimen: peripheral blood. All receptors derive from a woman aged 55-69 years with acute or convalescent COVID-19. Each CDR3 is given with its conserved first and last residue.

j_call v_call cdr3_aa
TRBJ1-1 TRBV7-8 CASSLRSGGYTEAFF
TRBJ2-1 TRBV11-2 CASSLVAGGFREQFF
TRBJ1-1 TRBV7-3 CASSPGTGAEAFF
TRBJ1-2 TRBV15 CATSRSDYGYTF
TRBJ2-1 TRBV11-3 CASSLDAQGAPRKYNEQFF
TRBJ2-2 TRBV15 CATSRAGTANTGELFF
TRBJ2-6 TRBV9 CASSQLPSGANVLTF
TRBJ2-7 TRBV7-2 CASSRTGIDISYEQYF
TRBJ1-1 TRBV5-1 CASSSLGGTGNTEAFF
TRBJ2-7 TRBV6-6 CASSPGRLSSYEQYF
TRBJ2-1 TRBV30 CAWSVIYSGEQFF
TRBJ1-4 TRBV18 CASSPKQGPNEKLFF
TRBJ2-7 TRBV9 CASSVGSSGTHEQYF
TRBJ1-3 TRBV7-9 CASSFRGPGNTIYF
TRBJ1-1 TRBV5-1 CASSLGFSGNTEAFF
TRBJ2-2 TRBV5-5 CASRVGTSGVTGELFF
TRBJ2-7 TRBV18 CASSSGTGGLGEQYF
TRBJ1-1 TRBV7-2 CASSLAAFMNTEAFF
TRBJ2-7 TRBV3-1/TRBV3-2 CASSPRAAYEQYF
TRBJ1-3 TRBV2 CASSDQVTGNTIYF
TRBJ1-2 TRBV18 CASSPGTGENYGYTF
TRBJ1-4 TRBV4-2 CASSQEVSGPRGGKLFF
TRBJ1-2 TRBV5-1 CASGLQGFGYTF
TRBJ1-1 TRBV7-9 CASSLNQGTEAFF
TRBJ2-2 TRBV7-2 CASSFSGGLNTGELFF
TRBJ2-1 TRBV6-5 CASRGPTTGNEQFF
TRBJ1-4 TRBV14 CASSQEFSAGGRSIATNEKLFF
TRBJ1-6 TRBV5-6 CASSLFSGLRSPLHF
TRBJ2-2 TRBV12-3/TRBV12-4 CASSPPRAGELFF
TRBJ2-7 TRBV4-2 CASSPLLARTSYEQYF
TRBJ2-2 TRBV19 CASSPRQGSVTGELFF
TRBJ1-3 TRBV2 CAGSQGNTIYF
TRBJ1-3 TRBV4-1 CASSQTGGSGNTIYF
TRBJ2-6 TRBV28 CASSLLTGESGANVLTF
TRBJ2-7 TRBV19 CASSRAGTGGTYEQYF
TRBJ1-2 TRBV7-9 CASSSKVRVSGGYTF